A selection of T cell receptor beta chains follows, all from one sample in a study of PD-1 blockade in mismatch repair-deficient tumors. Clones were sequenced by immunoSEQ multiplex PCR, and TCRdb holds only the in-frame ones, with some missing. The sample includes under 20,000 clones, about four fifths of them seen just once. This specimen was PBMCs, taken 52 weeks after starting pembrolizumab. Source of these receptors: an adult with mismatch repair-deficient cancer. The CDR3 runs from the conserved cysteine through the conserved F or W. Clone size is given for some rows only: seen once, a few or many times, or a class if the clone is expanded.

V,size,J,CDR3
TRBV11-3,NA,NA,CASSRRQGHEQYF
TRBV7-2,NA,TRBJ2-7,CASSRQGYEQYF
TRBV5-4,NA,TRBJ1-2,CASSGAGRSYGYTF
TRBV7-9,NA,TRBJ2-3,CASSSGGFTDTQYF
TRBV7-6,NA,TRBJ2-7,CASSEGQGHIYEQYF
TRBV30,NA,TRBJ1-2,CAWRPTGEDYGYTF
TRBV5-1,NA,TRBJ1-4,CASSFGDRHATNEKLFF
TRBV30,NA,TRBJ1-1,CAWSVLGGTEAFF
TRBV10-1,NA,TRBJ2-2,CASSEFRAGSNTGELFF
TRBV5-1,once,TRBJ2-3,CASSSAGVLPDTQYF
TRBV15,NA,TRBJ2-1,CATSRGKPGEQFF
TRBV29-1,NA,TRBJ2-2,CSVGTLLATNTGELFF
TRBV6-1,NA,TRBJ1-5,CASTGTGSSNQPQHF
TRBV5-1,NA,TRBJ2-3,CASSLGGRPSTDTQYF
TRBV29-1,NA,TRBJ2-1,CSVGTSGRGNEQFF
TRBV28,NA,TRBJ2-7,CASSFFLGTSGIHEQYF
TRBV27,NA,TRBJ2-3,CASSSPSGRLADTQYF
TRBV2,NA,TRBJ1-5,CASSEVGSADQPQHF
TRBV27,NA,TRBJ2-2,CASSLWSREAGELFF
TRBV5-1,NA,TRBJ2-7,CASSPAGYSYEQYF
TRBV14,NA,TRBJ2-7,CASSLRRGGAYEQYF
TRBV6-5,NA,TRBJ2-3,CASSYRGKTDTQYF
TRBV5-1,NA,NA,CASSAPGGPSSYEQYF
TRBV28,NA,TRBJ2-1,CASSGTSGSSVYNEQFF
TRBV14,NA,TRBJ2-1,CASSQDALAGPTGQFF
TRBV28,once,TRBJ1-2,CASSPPGGYYGYTF
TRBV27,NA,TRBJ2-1,CASSSVAGGPYNEQFF
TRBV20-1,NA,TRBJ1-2,CSASYTYGYTF
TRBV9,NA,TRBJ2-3,CASSVGSFTDTQYF
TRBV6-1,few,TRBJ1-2,CASGTEANYGYTF
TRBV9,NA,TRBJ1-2,CASSAEDRRYGYTF
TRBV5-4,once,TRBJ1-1,CASSFHRGPEAFF
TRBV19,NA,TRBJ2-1,CASSLRTSGSMRETYNEQFF
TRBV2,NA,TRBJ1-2,CASSASGGGYGYTF
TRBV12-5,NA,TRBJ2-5,CASGLGRAGETQYF
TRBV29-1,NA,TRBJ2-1,CSGGQYNEQFF
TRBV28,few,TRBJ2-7,CASTLAGNFYEQYF
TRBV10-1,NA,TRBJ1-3,CASTPAISGNTIYF